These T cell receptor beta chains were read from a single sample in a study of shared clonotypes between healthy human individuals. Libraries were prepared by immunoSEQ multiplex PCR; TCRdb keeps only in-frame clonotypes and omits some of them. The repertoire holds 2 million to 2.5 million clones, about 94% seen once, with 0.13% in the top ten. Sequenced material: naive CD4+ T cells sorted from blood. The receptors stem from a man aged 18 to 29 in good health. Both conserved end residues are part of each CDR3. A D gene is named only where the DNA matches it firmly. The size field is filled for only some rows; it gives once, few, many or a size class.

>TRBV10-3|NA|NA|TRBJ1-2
CAINREESGARYGYTF
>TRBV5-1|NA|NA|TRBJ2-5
CASSLGSAVVETQYF
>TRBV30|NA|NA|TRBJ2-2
CAWSVTQPYGELFF
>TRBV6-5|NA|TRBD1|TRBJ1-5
CASSYRQGDQPQHF
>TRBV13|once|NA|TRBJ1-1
CASSSQGSNTEAFF
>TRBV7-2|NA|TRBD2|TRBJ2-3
CASSLASGSTTDTQYF
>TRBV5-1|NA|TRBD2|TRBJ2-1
CASSPGSSGRRQFF
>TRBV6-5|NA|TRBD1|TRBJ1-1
CASSSPGQPNAEAFF
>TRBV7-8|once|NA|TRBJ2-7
CASSLREGASYEQYF
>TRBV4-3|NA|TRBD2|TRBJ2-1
CASSQEGLAGGNEQFF
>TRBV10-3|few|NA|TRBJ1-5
CAIGDDQPQHF
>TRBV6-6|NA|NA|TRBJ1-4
CGCKKINEKLFF
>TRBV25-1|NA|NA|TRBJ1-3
CASSESGKSRNTIYF
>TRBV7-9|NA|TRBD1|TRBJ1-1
CASSPRQGRNTEAFF
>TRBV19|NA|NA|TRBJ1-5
CASSPIVHSNQPQHF
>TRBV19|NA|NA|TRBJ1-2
CASKGRQVTSRGYTF
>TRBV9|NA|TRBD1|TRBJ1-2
CASSVGQGIGGYTF
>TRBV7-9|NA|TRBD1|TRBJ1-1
CASSLIFGTENTEAFF
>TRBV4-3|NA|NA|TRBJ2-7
CASSQELGKGNEQYF
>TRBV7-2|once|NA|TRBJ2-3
CASRASRGTDTQYF
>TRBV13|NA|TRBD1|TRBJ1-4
CASSLKQGYEKLFF
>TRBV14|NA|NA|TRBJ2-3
CASAGPGGYTQYF
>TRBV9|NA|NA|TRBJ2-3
CASSVVADTQYF
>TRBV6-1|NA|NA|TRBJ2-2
CASNPGQPTGELFF
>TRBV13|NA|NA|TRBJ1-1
CASSSSWTGAFF
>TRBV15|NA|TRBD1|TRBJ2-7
CATSRGQGYDYEQYF
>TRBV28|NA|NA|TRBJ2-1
CASSPSGAQYNEQFF
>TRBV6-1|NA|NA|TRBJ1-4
CASTLLAPNEKLFF
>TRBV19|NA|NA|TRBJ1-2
CASSIGGLPNYGYTF
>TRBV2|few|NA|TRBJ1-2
CASSEAHGYTF
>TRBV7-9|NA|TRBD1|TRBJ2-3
CASRGRADTQYF
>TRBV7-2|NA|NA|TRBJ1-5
CASSLVPGESQPQHF
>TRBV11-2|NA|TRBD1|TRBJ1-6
CASSYDRVSPLHF
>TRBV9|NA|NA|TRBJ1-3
CASRKGFSDTIYF
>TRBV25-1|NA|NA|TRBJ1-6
CASSATYNSPLHF
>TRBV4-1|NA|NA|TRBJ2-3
CASSQVLLNTQYF
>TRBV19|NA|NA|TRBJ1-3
CASTRTGTLYF
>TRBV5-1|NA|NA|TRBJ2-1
CASSRGQAGNEQFF
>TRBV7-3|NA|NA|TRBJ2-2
CASTGTPNTGELFF
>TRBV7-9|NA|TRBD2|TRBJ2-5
CASSLVTGTSGNQETQYF
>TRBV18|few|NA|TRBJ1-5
CASSPYVSQPQHF
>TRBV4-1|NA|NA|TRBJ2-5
CASSQVPGLGETQYF